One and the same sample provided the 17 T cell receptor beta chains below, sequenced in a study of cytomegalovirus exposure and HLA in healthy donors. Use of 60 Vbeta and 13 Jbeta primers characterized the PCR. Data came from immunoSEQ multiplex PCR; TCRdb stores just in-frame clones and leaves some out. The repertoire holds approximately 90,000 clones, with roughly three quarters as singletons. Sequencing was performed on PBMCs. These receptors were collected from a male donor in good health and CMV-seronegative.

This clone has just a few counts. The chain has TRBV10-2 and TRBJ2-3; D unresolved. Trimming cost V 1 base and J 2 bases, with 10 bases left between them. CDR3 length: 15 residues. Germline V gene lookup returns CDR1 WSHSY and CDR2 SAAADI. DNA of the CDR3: TGCGCCAGCAGTGAGTACATTGATAACACAGATACGCAGTATTTT. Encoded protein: CASSEYIDNTDTQYF.

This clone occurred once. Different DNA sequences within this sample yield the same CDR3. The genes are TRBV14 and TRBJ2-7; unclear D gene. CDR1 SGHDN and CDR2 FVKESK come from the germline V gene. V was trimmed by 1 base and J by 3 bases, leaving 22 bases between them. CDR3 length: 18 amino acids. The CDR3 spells CASSQVPSDSRIFYEQYF. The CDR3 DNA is TGTGCCAGCAGCCAAGTCCCTTCTGATAGCCGGATTTTCTACGAGCAGTACTTC. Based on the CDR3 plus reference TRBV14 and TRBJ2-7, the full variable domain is EAGVTQFPSHSVIEKGQTVTLRCDPISGHDNLYWYRRVMGKEIKFLLHFVKESKQDESGMPNNRFLAERTGGTYSTLKVQPAELEDSGVYFCASSQVPSDSRIFYEQYFGPGTRLTVT.

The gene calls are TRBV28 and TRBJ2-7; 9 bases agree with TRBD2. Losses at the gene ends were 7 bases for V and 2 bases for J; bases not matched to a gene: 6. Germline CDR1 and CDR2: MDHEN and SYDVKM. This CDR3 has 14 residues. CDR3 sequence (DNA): TGTGCCAGCACCCCGACTAGCGGAGCCTACGAGCAGTACTTC. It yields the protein CASTPTSGAYEQYF.

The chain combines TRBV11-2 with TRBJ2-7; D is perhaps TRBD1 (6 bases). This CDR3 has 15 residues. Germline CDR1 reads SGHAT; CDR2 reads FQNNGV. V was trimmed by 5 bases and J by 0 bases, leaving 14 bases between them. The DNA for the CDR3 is TGTGCCAGCAGCACTCCAGGGGCCCTCTCCTACGAGCAGTACTTC. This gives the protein CASSTPGALSYEQYF.

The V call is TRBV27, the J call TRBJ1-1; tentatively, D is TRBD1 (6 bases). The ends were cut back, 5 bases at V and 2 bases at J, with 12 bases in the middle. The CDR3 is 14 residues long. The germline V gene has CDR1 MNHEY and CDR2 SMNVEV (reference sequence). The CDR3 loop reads CASSRDRFNTEAFF. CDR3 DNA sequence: TGTGCCAGCAGTCGAGACAGGTTTAACACTGAAGCTTTCTTT.

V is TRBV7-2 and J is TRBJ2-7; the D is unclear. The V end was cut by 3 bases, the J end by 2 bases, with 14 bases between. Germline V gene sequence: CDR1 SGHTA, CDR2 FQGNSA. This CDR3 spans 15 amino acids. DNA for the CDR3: TGTGCCAGCAGCTTTACCCCAGGTATGGCCTACGAGCAGTACTTC. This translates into CASSFTPGMAYEQYF.

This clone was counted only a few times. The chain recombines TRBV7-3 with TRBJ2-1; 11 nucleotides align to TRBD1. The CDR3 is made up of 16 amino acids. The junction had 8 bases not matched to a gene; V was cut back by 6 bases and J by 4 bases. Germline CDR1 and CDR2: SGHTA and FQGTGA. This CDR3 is CASSYTGQGGYNEQFF. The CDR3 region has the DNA TGTGCCAGCAGTTATACGGGACAGGGGGGTTACAATGAGCAGTTCTTC.

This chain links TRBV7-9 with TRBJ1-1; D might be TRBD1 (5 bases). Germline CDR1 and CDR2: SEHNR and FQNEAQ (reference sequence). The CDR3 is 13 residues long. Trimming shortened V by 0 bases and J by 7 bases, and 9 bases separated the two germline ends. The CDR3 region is CASSLAWGDEAFF. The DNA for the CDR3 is TGTGCCAGCAGCTTAGCGTGGGGCGATGAAGCTTTCTTT.

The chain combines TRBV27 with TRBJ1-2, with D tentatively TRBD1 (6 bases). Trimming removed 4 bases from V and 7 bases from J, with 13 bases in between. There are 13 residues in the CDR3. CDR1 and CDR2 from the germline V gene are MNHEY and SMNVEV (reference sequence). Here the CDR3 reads CASSSRQGIGYTF. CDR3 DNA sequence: TGTGCCAGCAGTTCACGCCAGGGGATTGGCTACACCTTC.

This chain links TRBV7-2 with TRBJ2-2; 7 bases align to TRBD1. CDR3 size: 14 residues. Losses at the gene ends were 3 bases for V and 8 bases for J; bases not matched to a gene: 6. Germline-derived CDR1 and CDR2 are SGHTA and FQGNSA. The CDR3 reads CASSLFTGEGELFF. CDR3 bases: TGTGCCAGCAGCTTGTTTACAGGGGAAGGGGAGCTGTTTTTT.

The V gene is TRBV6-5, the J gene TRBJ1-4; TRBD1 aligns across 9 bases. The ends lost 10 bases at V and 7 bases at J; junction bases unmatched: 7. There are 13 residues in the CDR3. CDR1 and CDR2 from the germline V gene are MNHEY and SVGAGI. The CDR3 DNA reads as TGTGCCACCTCGGACAGGGGTGTTGAAAAACTGTTTTTT. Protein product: CATSDRGVEKLFF.

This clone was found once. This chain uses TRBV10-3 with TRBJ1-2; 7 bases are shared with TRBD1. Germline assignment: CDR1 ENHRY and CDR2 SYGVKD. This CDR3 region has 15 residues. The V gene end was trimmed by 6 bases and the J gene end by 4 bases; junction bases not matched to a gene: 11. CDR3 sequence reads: CAIRRPGGEGYGYTF. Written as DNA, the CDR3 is TGTGCCATCAGACGACCAGGGGGAGAGGGCTATGGCTACACCTTC.

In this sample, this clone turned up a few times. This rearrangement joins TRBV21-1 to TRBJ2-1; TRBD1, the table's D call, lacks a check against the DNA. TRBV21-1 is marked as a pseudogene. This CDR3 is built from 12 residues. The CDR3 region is CASSPGGTEQFF. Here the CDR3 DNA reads TGTGCCAGCAGTCCAGGGGGCACTGAGCAGTTCTTC.

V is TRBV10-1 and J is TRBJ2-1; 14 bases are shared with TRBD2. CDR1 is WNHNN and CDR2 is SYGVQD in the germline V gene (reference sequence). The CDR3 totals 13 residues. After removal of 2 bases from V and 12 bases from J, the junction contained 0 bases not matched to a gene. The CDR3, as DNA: TGCGCCAGCAGTGAGGGACTAGCGGGGGGGCAGTTCTTC. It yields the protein CASSEGLAGGQFF.

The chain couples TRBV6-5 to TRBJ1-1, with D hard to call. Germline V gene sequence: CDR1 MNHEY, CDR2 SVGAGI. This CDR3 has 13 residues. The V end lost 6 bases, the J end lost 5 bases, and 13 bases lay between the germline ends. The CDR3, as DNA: TGTGCCAGCAGCCCCAAATGGGAGACTGAAGCTTTCTTT. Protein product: CASSPKWETEAFF.

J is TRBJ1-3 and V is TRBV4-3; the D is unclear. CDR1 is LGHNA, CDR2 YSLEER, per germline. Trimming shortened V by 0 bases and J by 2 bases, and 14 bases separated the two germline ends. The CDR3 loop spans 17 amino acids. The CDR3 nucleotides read TGCGCCAGCAGCCAAGACCCGTCCAGGACTCCTGGAAACACCATATATTTT. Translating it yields CASSQDPSRTPGNTIYF.

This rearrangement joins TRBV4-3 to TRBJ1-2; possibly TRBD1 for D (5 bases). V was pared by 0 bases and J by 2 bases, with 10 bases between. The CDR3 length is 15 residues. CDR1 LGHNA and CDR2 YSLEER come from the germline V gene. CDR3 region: CASSQDRRANYGYTF. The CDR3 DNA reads TGCGCCAGCAGCCAAGATCGCAGGGCGAACTATGGCTACACCTTC.